This is a list of T cell receptor beta chains from one sample in a study of CD8 T cells in ankylosing spondylitis. TCRdb called the 5' RACE reads again in MiXCR, with one record for every CDR3 protein. The sample includes roughly 700,000 distinct CDR3 sequences, around 19% seen only once; the top ten take 19%. The source material was blood, either unsorted or a sorted T cell fraction (not recorded which). These receptors were collected from a male donor with ankylosing spondylitis. The CDR3 runs from the conserved cysteine through the conserved F or W. A D gene is named only where the DNA matches it firmly. Clone size is not always given. Where it is, it says once, few, many or a class for expanded clones.

V: TRBV6-1; size: NA; D: TRBD1; J: TRBJ2-7; length: 15; DNA: TGTGCCAGCAGTCCTCCCGGGACAGGGCCATACGAGCAGTACTTC; CDR3: CASSPPGTGPYEQYF
V: TRBV4-1; size: NA; D: TRBD1; J: TRBJ1-6; length: 16; DNA: TGCGCCAGCAGCCAGGAAAGGGACAGGGGTGATTCACCCCTCCACTTT; CDR3: CASSQERDRGDSPLHF
V: TRBV6-5; size: NA; D: NA; J: TRBJ1-1; length: 12; DNA: TGTGCCAGCAGTCCGAACGGGGGGGAAGCTTTCTTT; CDR3: CASSPNGGEAFF
V: TRBV11-2; size: NA; D: NA; J: TRBJ1-3; length: 17; DNA: TGTGCCAGCAACCTAGATAAGGGGGGATACTCTGGAAACACCATATATTTT; CDR3: CASNLDKGGYSGNTIYF
V: TRBV29-1; size: few; D: NA; J: TRBJ1-4; length: 13; DNA: TGCAGCGTTGATTTGGAGGGAAGGGAAAAACTGTTTTTT; CDR3: CSVDLEGREKLFF
V: TRBV20-1; size: NA; D: NA; J: TRBJ2-3; length: 14; DNA: TGCAGTGCTAGAAAGGGGCGGACCACAGATACGCAGTATTTT; CDR3: CSARKGRTTDTQYF
V: TRBV20-1; size: few; D: NA; J: TRBJ2-7; length: 11; DNA: TGCAGTGCCCTGGTAACAGGGTGGCAGTACTTC; CDR3: CSALVTGWQYF
V: TRBV5-1; size: NA; D: NA; J: TRBJ2-2; length: 14; DNA: TGCGCCAGCAGCTTGCCGGGTACGGGCGGGGAGCTGTTTTTT; CDR3: CASSLPGTGGELFF
V: TRBV5-1; size: few; D: TRBD1; J: TRBJ1-2; length: 14; DNA: TGCGCCAGCAGTGGAGGGGGCGCGGACTATGGCTACACCTTC; CDR3: CASSGGGADYGYTF
V: TRBV6-1; size: NA; D: NA; J: TRBJ2-1; length: 16; DNA: TGTGCCAGCAGTGAAGATGAGGGATTACGAGGCAATGAGCAGTTCTTC; CDR3: CASSEDEGLRGNEQFF
V: TRBV6-2/TRBV6-3; size: few; D: NA; J: TRBJ1-5; length: 15; DNA: TGTGCCAGCAGTAACCGGGACAAGTCCAATCAGCCCCAGCATTTT; CDR3: CASSNRDKSNQPQHF
V: TRBV11-2; size: NA; D: TRBD1; J: TRBJ1-3; length: 15; DNA: TGTGCCAGCAGCCGAACAGGGGACACCGGAAACACCATATATTTT; CDR3: CASSRTGDTGNTIYF
V: TRBV12-3/TRBV12-4; size: NA; D: NA; J: TRBJ2-1; length: 14; DNA: TGTGCCAGCAGTTTGGCCGGGACTGTCAATGAGCAGTTCTTC; CDR3: CASSLAGTVNEQFF
V: TRBV6-2/TRBV6-3; size: NA; D: NA; J: TRBJ1-5; length: 14; DNA: TGTGCCAGCAGTTACAGGGGGAGCAATCAGCCCCAGCATTTT; CDR3: CASSYRGSNQPQHF
V: TRBV4-1; size: NA; D: TRBD2; J: TRBJ2-5; length: 16; DNA: TGCGCCAGCAGCCAAGGGAGCGGGAGGGCCCGAGAGACCCAGTACTTC; CDR3: CASSQGSGRARETQYF
V: TRBV7-9; size: NA; D: TRBD2; J: TRBJ2-2; length: 15; DNA: TGTGCCAGCAGCCCCGGGACTAGCCCTACCGGGGAGCTGTTTTTT; CDR3: CASSPGTSPTGELFF
V: TRBV20-1; size: NA; D: NA; J: TRBJ2-3; length: 16; DNA: TGCAGTGCTAGAGATCCCCATAGCGGTAACACAGATACGCAGTATTTT; CDR3: CSARDPHSGNTDTQYF
V: TRBV7-2; size: few; D: NA; J: TRBJ1-5; length: 14; DNA: TGTGCCAGCAGCTCCTACATGGGCAATCAGCCCCAGCATTTT; CDR3: CASSSYMGNQPQHF
V: TRBV2; size: NA; D: NA; J: TRBJ1-4; length: 13; DNA: TGTGCCAGCAACCAGGGTGCGGGTGAAAAACTGTTTTTT; CDR3: CASNQGAGEKLFF
V: TRBV9; size: NA; D: NA; J: TRBJ2-5; length: 14; DNA: TGTGCCAGCAGCGTAGGCGGCCGCCAAGAGACCCAGTACTTC; CDR3: CASSVGGRQETQYF
V: TRBV15; size: few; D: NA; J: TRBJ2-7; length: 15; DNA: TGTGCCACCAGCAGAGATCTGGGCTCCCCCTACGAGCAGTACTTC; CDR3: CATSRDLGSPYEQYF
V: TRBV29-1; size: NA; D: NA; J: TRBJ1-1; length: 13; DNA: TGCAGCGTTGCCCGCAGGGGCGGCACTGAAGCTTTCTTT; CDR3: CSVARRGGTEAFF
V: TRBV3-1; size: few; D: NA; J: TRBJ2-1; length: 15; DNA: TGTGCCAGCAGCCTCGGATCCTCGCACTACAATGAGCAGTTCTTC; CDR3: CASSLGSSHYNEQFF
V: TRBV11-2; size: NA; D: NA; J: TRBJ2-1; length: 17; DNA: TGTGCCAGCAGCTTAGATCCCATCGGGAGCTCCTACAATGAGCAGTTCTTC; CDR3: CASSLDPIGSSYNEQFF
V: TRBV20-1; size: NA; D: NA; J: TRBJ2-2; length: 12; DNA: TGCAGTGCTAGAGGTTTAGGCGGGGAGCTGTTTTTT; CDR3: CSARGLGGELFF
V: TRBV19; size: many; D: TRBD2; J: TRBJ2-1; length: 15; DNA: TGTGCCAGCAGCATCGGACTAGCGGGGTACAATGAGCAGTTCTTC; CDR3: CASSIGLAGYNEQFF
V: TRBV5-1; size: few; D: NA; J: TRBJ2-2; length: 16; DNA: TGCGCCAGCAGCCCCCCACGGGACGCTAACACCGGGGAGCTGTTTTTT; CDR3: CASSPPRDANTGELFF
V: TRBV4-1; size: few; D: TRBD2; J: TRBJ2-1; length: 17; DNA: TGCGCCAGCAGCCAAGAAGGCGGAGCGGGGGTGCGCAATGAGCAGTTCTTC; CDR3: CASSQEGGAGVRNEQFF
V: TRBV20-1; size: few; D: NA; J: TRBJ1-1; length: 13; DNA: TGCAGTGCTAGCCTTCCCGTAAACACTGAAGCTTTCTTT; CDR3: CSASLPVNTEAFF
V: TRBV15; size: NA; D: NA; J: TRBJ2-2; length: 14; DNA: TGTGCCACCAGCAGCGGGAGTTCAGGCGGGGAGCTGTTTTTT; CDR3: CATSSGSSGGELFF
V: TRBV20-1; size: NA; D: NA; J: TRBJ1-2; length: 12; DNA: TGCAGTGCGGGGGACGCTAACTATGGCTACACCTTC; CDR3: CSAGDANYGYTF
V: TRBV5-1; size: many; D: NA; J: TRBJ1-5; length: 13; DNA: TGCGCCAGCAGCCTTAACCCAGAGCAGCCCCAGCATTTT; CDR3: CASSLNPEQPQHF
V: TRBV5-1; size: few; D: NA; J: TRBJ2-5; length: 13; DNA: TGCGCCAGCAGCTTGTCCCACAAAGAGACCCAGTACTTC; CDR3: CASSLSHKETQYF
V: TRBV9; size: few; D: NA; J: TRBJ1-1; length: 15; DNA: TGTGCCAGCAGCGTAGTGGGGGTTTGGGTCACTGAAGCTTTCTTT; CDR3: CASSVVGVWVTEAFF
V: TRBV29-1; size: NA; D: NA; J: TRBJ2-7; length: 16; DNA: TGCAGCGTTGAAGGGAGGCCGGGAATTCCCTCCTACGAGCAGTACTTC; CDR3: CSVEGRPGIPSYEQYF
V: TRBV7-7; size: NA; D: NA; J: TRBJ2-7; length: 15; DNA: TGTGCCAGCAGCTTAGCCTTGGGATTGGAACACGAGCAGTACTTC; CDR3: CASSLALGLEHEQYF
V: TRBV7-2; size: many; D: NA; J: TRBJ1-1; length: 16; DNA: TGTGCCAGCAGCCCGGGCCAACCCCAGAGGAACACTGAAGCTTTCTTT; CDR3: CASSPGQPQRNTEAFF
V: TRBV5-4; size: few; D: NA; J: TRBJ2-2; length: 16; DNA: TGTGCCAGCAGCTTGCGGGACGGCCGTCTTGCCGGGGAGCTGTTTTTT; CDR3: CASSLRDGRLAGELFF
V: TRBV4-1; size: NA; D: TRBD1; J: TRBJ2-5; length: 16; DNA: TGCGCCAGCAGCCAAATTTTCGGGACAGGGTTAGAGACCCAGTACTTC; CDR3: CASSQIFGTGLETQYF
V: TRBV3-1; size: once; D: NA; J: TRBJ1-1; length: 12; DNA: TGTGCCAGCAGCCAAGGTTTCCTGGAAGCTTTCTTT; CDR3: CASSQGFLEAFF
V: TRBV18; size: few; D: TRBD1; J: TRBJ2-1; length: 15; DNA: TGTGCCAGCACCACACAGGGGACCTCCTCCAATGAGCAGTTCTTC; CDR3: CASTTQGTSSNEQFF
V: TRBV10-3; size: NA; D: NA; J: TRBJ2-4; length: 14; DNA: TGTGCCATCAGTGAAGACAGTTCCGAGGGCATCCAGTACTTC; CDR3: CAISEDSSEGIQYF
V: TRBV7-2; size: few; D: NA; J: TRBJ1-1; length: 15; DNA: TGTGCCAGCAGGGGCGCTGGGCAGGGGAACACTGAAGCTTTCTTT; CDR3: CASRGAGQGNTEAFF
V: TRBV5-1; size: NA; D: TRBD1; J: TRBJ1-1; length: 16; DNA: TGCGCCAGCAGACCAGGAGAAGGGACAGGGGGCACTGAAGCTTTCTTT; CDR3: CASRPGEGTGGTEAFF
V: TRBV20-1; size: NA; D: TRBD1; J: TRBJ1-5; length: 20; DNA: TGCAGTGCTAGAGAAAAGATTGGGACAGGGGTGATTTTCGTCGATCAGCCCCAGCATTTT; CDR3: CSAREKIGTGVIFVDQPQHF